This is a list of T cell receptor beta chains from one sample in a study of beta chain features in type 1 diabetes. Libraries were prepared by immunoSEQ multiplex PCR; TCRdb keeps only in-frame clonotypes and omits some of them. The top ten hold 0.0095% to 0.011% of the sample, which has about 360,000 clones, roughly an eighth seen once. Sequences were obtained from naive CD4+ T cells from blood. Every receptor here comes from a woman younger than 30 with type 1 diabetes. CDR3s include the opening cysteine and the closing phenylalanine or tryptophan. A D gene is named only where the DNA matches it firmly. Size is stated for part of the rows, as once, few or many counts, or as a class when the clone is expanded.

V gene: TRBV7-9; J gene: TRBJ1-2; clone size: .; D gene: TRBD1; CDR3 protein: CASSPTPGGDGYTF; CDR3 DNA: TGTGCCAGCAGCCCCACGCCAGGGGGCGACGGCTACACCTTC
V gene: TRBV9; J gene: TRBJ1-2; clone size: few; D gene: .; CDR3 protein: CASSGGAGYTF; CDR3 DNA: TGTGCCAGCAGCGGGGGAGCGGGCTACACCTTC
V gene: TRBV11-1; J gene: TRBJ2-6; clone size: .; D gene: .; CDR3 protein: CASSPLISSLSGANVLTF; CDR3 DNA: TGTGCCAGCAGCCCACTAATTAGTAGCCTCTCTGGGGCCAACGTCCTGACTTTC
V gene: TRBV10-3; J gene: TRBJ1-2; clone size: few; D gene: .; CDR3 protein: CAISEAGNYGYTF; CDR3 DNA: TGTGCCATCAGTGAGGCAGGGAACTATGGCTACACCTTC
V gene: TRBV5-1; J gene: TRBJ2-3; clone size: .; D gene: TRBD1; CDR3 protein: CASSTGQGTNTQYF; CDR3 DNA: TGCGCCAGCAGCACCGGACAGGGGACGAATACGCAGTATTTT
V gene: TRBV9; J gene: TRBJ1-1; clone size: .; D gene: .; CDR3 protein: CASSGEHYNTEAFF; CDR3 DNA: TGTGCCAGCAGCGGTGAACACTACAACACTGAAGCTTTCTTT
V gene: TRBV6-1; J gene: TRBJ1-4; clone size: few; D gene: TRBD1; CDR3 protein: CASCRSGQPNEKLFF; CDR3 DNA: TGTGCCAGCTGCCGATCGGGACAGCCTAATGAAAAACTGTTTTTT
V gene: TRBV4-1; J gene: TRBJ1-5; clone size: few; D gene: .; CDR3 protein: CASSQGVENQPQHF; CDR3 DNA: TGCGCCAGCAGCCAGGGTGTGGAGAATCAGCCCCAGCATTTT
V gene: TRBV9; J gene: TRBJ2-1; clone size: few; D gene: TRBD2; CDR3 protein: CASSVGISGASYNEQFF; CDR3 DNA: TGTGCCAGCAGCGTAGGGATTAGCGGGGCCTCCTACAATGAGCAGTTCTTC
V gene: TRBV4-3; J gene: TRBJ2-7; clone size: few; D gene: .; CDR3 protein: CASSQRTTSLEQYF; CDR3 DNA: TGCGCCAGCAGCCAGAGGACTACCTCCCTCGAGCAGTACTTC
V gene: TRBV19; J gene: TRBJ1-1; clone size: few; D gene: .; CDR3 protein: CASSIRGNTEAFF; CDR3 DNA: TGTGCCAGTAGTATAAGGGGGAACACTGAAGCTTTCTTT
V gene: TRBV18; J gene: TRBJ2-3; clone size: .; D gene: .; CDR3 protein: CASSLLTSSTDTQYF; CDR3 DNA: TGTGCCAGCTCACTACTGACAAGTAGCACAGATACGCAGTATTTT
V gene: TRBV9; J gene: TRBJ2-5; clone size: few; D gene: TRBD2; CDR3 protein: CASSVSAGVQETQYF; CDR3 DNA: TGTGCCAGCAGCGTATCAGCGGGAGTTCAAGAGACCCAGTACTTC
V gene: TRBV29-1; J gene: TRBJ2-7; clone size: .; D gene: .; CDR3 protein: CSVGPLSSYEQYF; CDR3 DNA: TGCAGCGTTGGCCCCTTGAGCTCCTACGAGCAGTACTTC
V gene: TRBV10-3; J gene: TRBJ1-1; clone size: .; D gene: .; CDR3 protein: CAVRMDSYTEAFF; CDR3 DNA: TGTGCCGTCAGGATGGACAGCTACACTGAAGCTTTCTTT
V gene: TRBV23-1; J gene: TRBJ1-1; clone size: few; D gene: .; CDR3 protein: CASSQPTGQMNTEAFF; CDR3 DNA: TGCGCCAGCAGTCAGCCGACCGGACAGATGAACACTGAAGCTTTCTTT
V gene: TRBV5-6; J gene: TRBJ2-7; clone size: .; D gene: .; CDR3 protein: CASSLTQGSEQYF; CDR3 DNA: TGTGCCAGCAGCTTGACCCAGGGGAGCGAGCAGTACTTC
V gene: TRBV7-2; J gene: TRBJ2-7; clone size: few; D gene: TRBD1; CDR3 protein: CASSLAGQSYEQYF; CDR3 DNA: TGTGCCAGCAGCTTAGCGGGACAGTCCTACGAGCAGTACTTC
V gene: TRBV9; J gene: TRBJ1-1; clone size: few; D gene: TRBD1; CDR3 protein: CASSLELQGANTEAFF; CDR3 DNA: TGTGCCAGCAGCCTAGAACTACAGGGGGCAAACACTGAAGCTTTCTTT
V gene: TRBV28; J gene: TRBJ2-1; clone size: .; D gene: .; CDR3 protein: CASSFANNEQFF; CDR3 DNA: TGTGCCAGCAGTTTTGCTAACAATGAGCAGTTCTTC
V gene: TRBV18; J gene: TRBJ2-7; clone size: .; D gene: .; CDR3 protein: CASSPRTDTYEQYF; CDR3 DNA: TGTGCCAGCTCACCACGGACTGATACCTACGAGCAGTACTTC
V gene: TRBV19; J gene: TRBJ1-1; clone size: few; D gene: .; CDR3 protein: CASSIGPGAFF; CDR3 DNA: TGTGCCAGTAGTATAGGCCCAGGAGCTTTCTTT
V gene: TRBV7-2; J gene: TRBJ2-1; clone size: .; D gene: TRBD1; CDR3 protein: CASSMTGGYSGEQFF; CDR3 DNA: TGTGCCAGCAGTATGACAGGGGGGTATTCGGGGGAGCAGTTCTTC
V gene: TRBV28; J gene: TRBJ2-7; clone size: .; D gene: .; CDR3 protein: CASWATSYEQYF; CDR3 DNA: TGTGCCAGCTGGGCGACCTCCTACGAGCAGTACTTC
V gene: TRBV25-1; J gene: TRBJ2-1; clone size: .; D gene: TRBD2; CDR3 protein: CASSGYLGGGEQFF; CDR3 DNA: TGTGCCAGCAGCGGTTACCTCGGGGGGGGTGAGCAGTTCTTC
V gene: TRBV7-6; J gene: TRBJ1-5; clone size: few; D gene: .; CDR3 protein: CASSPDGGYQPQHF; CDR3 DNA: TGTGCCAGCAGCCCCGACGGGGGGTATCAGCCCCAGCATTTT
V gene: TRBV28; J gene: TRBJ2-2; clone size: few; D gene: TRBD2; CDR3 protein: CASSLPRGISGELFF; CDR3 DNA: TGTGCCAGCAGTTTACCGCGGGGGATATCGGGGGAGCTGTTTTTT
V gene: TRBV18; J gene: TRBJ2-3; clone size: .; D gene: .; CDR3 protein: CASSPEGYSTDTQYF; CDR3 DNA: TGTGCCAGCTCCCCGGAGGGGTATAGCACAGATACGCAGTATTTT
V gene: TRBV5-1; J gene: TRBJ2-1; clone size: few; D gene: .; CDR3 protein: CASSALTSSPNEQFF; CDR3 DNA: TGCGCCAGCAGCGCCCTTACTAGTTCCCCCAATGAGCAGTTCTTC
V gene: TRBV28; J gene: TRBJ1-2; clone size: .; D gene: .; CDR3 protein: CASSSPPGHRYGYTF; CDR3 DNA: TGTGCCAGCAGTTCGCCCCCGGGACACCGCTATGGCTACACCTTC
V gene: TRBV21-1; J gene: TRBJ1-2; clone size: .; D gene: .; CDR3 protein: CASSKGVAAGHGYTF; CDR3 DNA: TGTGCCAGCAGCAAAGGGGTGGCGGCGGGACATGGCTACACCTTC
V gene: TRBV18; J gene: TRBJ1-1; clone size: .; D gene: .; CDR3 protein: CASSPVDREAFF; CDR3 DNA: TGTGCCAGCTCACCAGTTGACAGGGAAGCTTTCTTT
V gene: TRBV7-9; J gene: TRBJ2-1; clone size: .; D gene: TRBD2; CDR3 protein: CASSLGEGRWNEQFF; CDR3 DNA: TGTGCCAGCAGCTTGGGGGAGGGCCGGTGGAATGAGCAGTTCTTC
V gene: TRBV19; J gene: TRBJ2-1; clone size: .; D gene: .; CDR3 protein: CASSIEPSSYNEQFF; CDR3 DNA: TGTGCCAGTAGTATCGAACCCAGCTCCTACAATGAGCAGTTCTTC
V gene: TRBV15; J gene: TRBJ2-1; clone size: few; D gene: TRBD2; CDR3 protein: CATSRDVAGGREQFF; CDR3 DNA: TGTGCCACCAGCAGAGATGTAGCGGGGGGACGAGAGCAGTTCTTC
V gene: TRBV11-3; J gene: TRBJ2-1; clone size: few; D gene: .; CDR3 protein: CASRLGGEQFF; CDR3 DNA: TGTGCCAGCAGACTGGGAGGTGAGCAGTTCTTC
V gene: TRBV7-6; J gene: TRBJ2-1; clone size: few; D gene: TRBD1; CDR3 protein: CASSLVRGQAPGGYNEQFF; CDR3 DNA: TGTGCCAGCAGCTTAGTTAGGGGACAGGCCCCAGGGGGTTACAATGAGCAGTTCTTC